These T cell receptor beta chains were read from a single sample in a study of cytomegalovirus exposure and HLA in healthy donors. TCRdb keeps only in-frame clones here, not all; method: immunoSEQ multiplex PCR. The data contain 95,000 to 150,000 clones, around 69% of them seen just once; the ten biggest clones take up about 8%. The sequenced sample was PBMCs. The receptors were gathered from a woman aged 40-49 years in good health and CMV-seropositive. Each CDR3 is given with its conserved first and last residue. The order of the fields is D gene, J gene, clone size, V gene, CDR3 DNA, CDR3 protein. A D gene is named only where the DNA matches it firmly. Expanded clones are given a class, and other clones once, few, many or no size at all.

D gene: NA
J gene: TRBJ2-7
clone size: NA
V gene: TRBV7-8
CDR3 DNA: TGTGCCAGCAGCACCTGGGGGAGCGGGACAAGCTCCTACGAGCAGTACTTC
CDR3 protein: CASSTWGSGTSSYEQYF

D gene: TRBD1
J gene: TRBJ1-4
clone size: NA
V gene: TRBV27
CDR3 DNA: TGTGCCAGCAGTCATCCCCCGGGACAGACCCTCCTGGGGAAGGAAAAACTGTTTTTT
CDR3 protein: CASSHPPGQTLLGKEKLFF

D gene: TRBD1
J gene: TRBJ1-4
clone size: NA
V gene: TRBV9
CDR3 DNA: TGTGCCAGCAGCGCCAGGACAGGGGAAGAAAAACTGTTTTTT
CDR3 protein: CASSARTGEEKLFF

D gene: NA
J gene: TRBJ2-5
clone size: few
V gene: TRBV27
CDR3 DNA: TGTGCCAGCAGTCTCCGGGACACACTAGGAGAGACCCAGTACTTC
CDR3 protein: CASSLRDTLGETQYF

D gene: NA
J gene: TRBJ1-2
clone size: few
V gene: TRBV5-6
CDR3 DNA: TGTGCCAGCAGCTTTTCGGCGGGGAACTATGGCTACACCTTC
CDR3 protein: CASSFSAGNYGYTF

D gene: NA
J gene: TRBJ1-1
clone size: NA
V gene: TRBV5-4
CDR3 DNA: TGTGCCAGCAGCTCCCTAGTGAGGGGACTCACTGAAGCTTTCTTT
CDR3 protein: CASSSLVRGLTEAFF

D gene: TRBD2
J gene: TRBJ2-1
clone size: NA
V gene: TRBV19
CDR3 DNA: TGTGCCAGTAGTTTAGCGGGAACGAATGAGCAGTTCTTC
CDR3 protein: CASSLAGTNEQFF

D gene: NA
J gene: TRBJ2-7
clone size: few
V gene: TRBV6-5
CDR3 DNA: TGTGCCAGCAGTTACTCGACGGGATCCGACGAGCAGTACTTC
CDR3 protein: CASSYSTGSDEQYF

D gene: NA
J gene: TRBJ1-1
clone size: NA
V gene: TRBV5-6
CDR3 DNA: TGTGCCAGCAGCCTAGGTGTGGTCACTGAAGCTTTCTTT
CDR3 protein: CASSLGVVTEAFF

D gene: NA
J gene: TRBJ1-5
clone size: few
V gene: TRBV4-2
CDR3 DNA: TGTGCCAGCAGCCGTGAAGACAGTAGGAATCAGCCCCAGCATTTT
CDR3 protein: CASSREDSRNQPQHF

D gene: TRBD1
J gene: TRBJ1-1
clone size: NA
V gene: TRBV11-2
CDR3 DNA: TGTGCCAGCAGCTTAGGGACAGGGCGAAATTCTGAAGCTTTCTTT
CDR3 protein: CASSLGTGRNSEAFF

D gene: NA
J gene: TRBJ2-7
clone size: NA
V gene: TRBV25-1
CDR3 DNA: TGTGCCAGCAGTTTGGGGGCAGGGTACGAGCAGTACTTC
CDR3 protein: CASSLGAGYEQYF

D gene: TRBD1
J gene: TRBJ1-3
clone size: NA
V gene: TRBV9
CDR3 DNA: TGTGCCAGCAGCGTAGGACAGGGCCTAGACTCTGGAAACACCATATATTTT
CDR3 protein: CASSVGQGLDSGNTIYF

D gene: TRBD1
J gene: TRBJ1-1
clone size: NA
V gene: TRBV6-5
CDR3 DNA: TGTGCCAGCAGTCCACAGGGACAGGTCGTAACTGAAGCTTTCTTT
CDR3 protein: CASSPQGQVVTEAFF

D gene: TRBD2
J gene: TRBJ2-5
clone size: NA
V gene: TRBV5-4
CDR3 DNA: TGTGCCAGCAGCTTGGATGGACTAGCGGGAGAAGAGACCCAGTACTTC
CDR3 protein: CASSLDGLAGEETQYF

D gene: NA
J gene: TRBJ1-5
clone size: NA
V gene: TRBV6-1
CDR3 DNA: TGTGCCAGCAGTGTTCATAGCAATCAGCCCCAGCATTTT
CDR3 protein: CASSVHSNQPQHF

D gene: TRBD1
J gene: TRBJ1-1
clone size: NA
V gene: TRBV6-5
CDR3 DNA: TGTGCCAGCAGTTACTCGATAGTGGACAGGCCGAATGAAGCTTTCTTT
CDR3 protein: CASSYSIVDRPNEAFF

D gene: NA
J gene: TRBJ1-2
clone size: NA
V gene: TRBV2
CDR3 DNA: TGTGCCAGCATGCCGGGGGGATCCACGCGCTATGGCTACACCTTC
CDR3 protein: CASMPGGSTRYGYTF

D gene: NA
J gene: TRBJ2-1
clone size: NA
V gene: TRBV5-5
CDR3 DNA: TGTGCCAGCAGCCCGTACTTAGAAGACAATGAGCAGTTCTTC
CDR3 protein: CASSPYLEDNEQFF

D gene: NA
J gene: TRBJ1-3
clone size: NA
V gene: TRBV30
CDR3 DNA: TGTGCCTGGAGTGACAGCTCTGGAAACACCATATATTTT
CDR3 protein: CAWSDSSGNTIYF

D gene: NA
J gene: TRBJ2-7
clone size: NA
V gene: TRBV19
CDR3 DNA: TGTGCCAGTAGTCCTCCGGGGAACTACGAGCAGTACTTC
CDR3 protein: CASSPPGNYEQYF

D gene: TRBD2
J gene: TRBJ2-1
clone size: once
V gene: TRBV6-5
CDR3 DNA: TGTGCCAGCCATAAGACTAGCGGGGGCTACAATGAGCAGTTCTTC
CDR3 protein: CASHKTSGGYNEQFF

D gene: TRBD2
J gene: TRBJ2-3
clone size: NA
V gene: TRBV28
CDR3 DNA: TGTGCCACGTCCGGACTAGCGGGAGGCGGCACAGATACGCAGTATTTT
CDR3 protein: CATSGLAGGGTDTQYF

D gene: NA
J gene: TRBJ2-7
clone size: NA
V gene: TRBV7-9
CDR3 DNA: TGTGCCAGCAGCTTAGAAGGGGGCTACGAGCAGTACTTC
CDR3 protein: CASSLEGGYEQYF

D gene: TRBD2
J gene: TRBJ2-2
clone size: once
V gene: TRBV10-2
CDR3 DNA: TGCGCCAGCAGTGGCCTAGCGGGAGATAGCGCCGGGGAGCTGTTTTTT
CDR3 protein: CASSGLAGDSAGELFF

D gene: TRBD1
J gene: TRBJ1-2
clone size: once
V gene: TRBV19
CDR3 DNA: TGTGCCAGTAGTTCGTTACAAGGACAGGGGTCTAGGGGCTACACCTTC
CDR3 protein: CASSSLQGQGSRGYTF

D gene: TRBD1
J gene: TRBJ2-7
clone size: NA
V gene: TRBV5-1
CDR3 DNA: TGCGCCAGCAGCCGGGACAGCTACGAGCAGTACTTC
CDR3 protein: CASSRDSYEQYF

D gene: TRBD1
J gene: TRBJ2-1
clone size: NA
V gene: TRBV28
CDR3 DNA: TGTGCCAGCAGTTCGGGACAGGGGGGAAACAATGAGCAGTTCTTC
CDR3 protein: CASSSGQGGNNEQFF

D gene: NA
J gene: TRBJ1-1
clone size: NA
V gene: TRBV5-1
CDR3 DNA: TGCGCCAGCAGGGAGGATCCGAACACTGAAGCTTTCTTT
CDR3 protein: CASREDPNTEAFF

D gene: TRBD1
J gene: TRBJ1-6
clone size: NA
V gene: TRBV30
CDR3 DNA: TGTGCCTGGAGTGTAGCCAGGACAGGGAAATATAATTCACCCCTCCACTTT
CDR3 protein: CAWSVARTGKYNSPLHF

D gene: TRBD2
J gene: TRBJ2-7
clone size: NA
V gene: TRBV5-1
CDR3 DNA: TGCGCCAGCAGCTCGGGACTAGCGGCAAACTACGAGCAGTACTTC
CDR3 protein: CASSSGLAANYEQYF

D gene: TRBD1
J gene: TRBJ2-7
clone size: NA
V gene: TRBV28
CDR3 DNA: TGTGCCAGCAGGCAGGGGGCTAGGAACGAGCAGTACTTC
CDR3 protein: CASRQGARNEQYF

D gene: NA
J gene: TRBJ2-4
clone size: NA
V gene: TRBV19
CDR3 DNA: TGTGCCAGTAGTATCCCAAAGACGGGGAACTACATTCAGTACTTC
CDR3 protein: CASSIPKTGNYIQYF

D gene: TRBD1
J gene: TRBJ1-1
clone size: NA
V gene: TRBV6-1
CDR3 DNA: TGTGCCAGCAGTGAAGGGTCAGGGGGCATGAACACTGAAGCTTTCTTT
CDR3 protein: CASSEGSGGMNTEAFF

D gene: TRBD1
J gene: TRBJ2-1
clone size: once
V gene: TRBV29-1
CDR3 DNA: TGCAGCGGTGGACAGGGGGCCAATGAGCAGTTCTTC
CDR3 protein: CSGGQGANEQFF

D gene: NA
J gene: TRBJ1-2
clone size: few
V gene: TRBV18
CDR3 DNA: TGTGCCAGCTCACCAGAGGGTACCTATGGCTACACCTTC
CDR3 protein: CASSPEGTYGYTF

D gene: TRBD2
J gene: TRBJ2-3
clone size: NA
V gene: TRBV10-1
CDR3 DNA: TGCGCCAGCAGTGACCCTAGCGGGGGAGCAGATACGCAGTATTTT
CDR3 protein: CASSDPSGGADTQYF

D gene: NA
J gene: TRBJ2-1
clone size: NA
V gene: TRBV7-8
CDR3 DNA: TGTGCCAGCAGCTTAGCGCACCAGGGGAGGGACTCGTACAATGAGCAGTTCTTC
CDR3 protein: CASSLAHQGRDSYNEQFF

D gene: NA
J gene: TRBJ1-2
clone size: few
V gene: TRBV5-1
CDR3 DNA: TGCGCCAGCAGCTGGCACGACAGGTCTAACTATGGCTACACCTTC
CDR3 protein: CASSWHDRSNYGYTF

D gene: NA
J gene: TRBJ2-2
clone size: NA
V gene: TRBV7-6
CDR3 DNA: TGTGCCAGCAGCTTAACCGGGACAAAACGTACCGGGGAGCTGTTTTTT
CDR3 protein: CASSLTGTKRTGELFF

D gene: NA
J gene: TRBJ2-3
clone size: NA
V gene: TRBV28
CDR3 DNA: TGTGCCAGCATCGGGGGCACAGATACGCAGTATTTT
CDR3 protein: CASIGGTDTQYF

D gene: NA
J gene: TRBJ2-7
clone size: medium-sized
V gene: TRBV7-9
CDR3 DNA: TGTGCCAGCAGCCCAACTATCTACGAGCAGTACTTC
CDR3 protein: CASSPTIYEQYF

D gene: NA
J gene: TRBJ1-1
clone size: NA
V gene: TRBV29-1
CDR3 DNA: TGCAGCGTTCGGAGGCTAGCGAACACTGAAGCTTTCTTT
CDR3 protein: CSVRRLANTEAFF

D gene: TRBD2
J gene: TRBJ2-7
clone size: NA
V gene: TRBV5-1
CDR3 DNA: TGCGCCAGCAGCTTGGGCGGGACTATCTCCTACGAGCAGTACTTC
CDR3 protein: CASSLGGTISYEQYF

D gene: TRBD1
J gene: TRBJ2-1
clone size: NA
V gene: TRBV6-4
CDR3 DNA: TGTGCCAGCAGTGACGATTCGGGACAGGCCAATGAGCAGTTCTTC
CDR3 protein: CASSDDSGQANEQFF

D gene: TRBD1
J gene: TRBJ1-1
clone size: NA
V gene: TRBV6-6
CDR3 DNA: TGTGCCAGCAGTTACTCAGGGACAGGGATTGAAGCTTTCTTT
CDR3 protein: CASSYSGTGIEAFF

D gene: NA
J gene: TRBJ1-3
clone size: NA
V gene: TRBV6-1
CDR3 DNA: TGTGCCAGCAGGTTAGCTCAGAGCTCTGGAAACACCATATATTTT
CDR3 protein: CASRLAQSSGNTIYF

D gene: NA
J gene: TRBJ1-1
clone size: NA
V gene: TRBV5-1
CDR3 DNA: TGCGCCAGCAGCTTTCAGGAACCGAACACTGAAGCTTTCTTT
CDR3 protein: CASSFQEPNTEAFF

D gene: TRBD1
J gene: TRBJ1-2
clone size: few
V gene: TRBV6-1
CDR3 DNA: TGTGCCAGCAGTGTGACAGGGGCGGCTAACTATGGCTACACCTTC
CDR3 protein: CASSVTGAANYGYTF

D gene: NA
J gene: TRBJ2-5
clone size: NA
V gene: TRBV18
CDR3 DNA: TGTGCCAGCTCCCGCGAAACGGGAGAAGAGACCCAGTACTTC
CDR3 protein: CASSRETGEETQYF